Following are 30 T cell receptor beta chains from one sample sequenced in a study of blood T cell repertoires in COVID-19. This table comes from immunoSEQ multiplex PCR, and its TCRdb copy is limited to in-frame clones, with some not included. The sample lists about 200,000 clones; around 80% were seen once. Sequenced: peripheral blood. Receptors were obtained from a human donor in a cohort sampled during active COVID-19.

The V gene is TRBV18, the J gene TRBJ2-7; 7 bases line up with TRBD2. This CDR3 is built from 15 residues. Looked up from germline, CDR1 is KGHSH and CDR2 is LQKENI. The J segment lost 2 bases and the V segment lost 1 base, leaving 5 bases of the junction unmatched. The CDR3 bases are TGTGCCAGCTCACCACGGGAGGGGACGACCTACGAGCAGTACTTC. This translates into CASSPREGTTYEQYF.

CDR3 DNA: TGTGCCAGCAGGAGCGGGTTAGGGACCCAGTACTTC. This translates into CASRSGLGTQYF. The chain has TRBV2 and TRBJ2-5; a weak D match, TRBD2 (6 bases). This CDR3 has 12 residues. From germline, CDR1 is SNHLY and CDR2 FYNNEI. Trimming left V 6 bases short and J 7 bases short, with 12 bases between. Drawing the rest from reference TRBV2 and TRBJ2-5, the complete variable domain is EPEVTQTPSHQVTQMGQEVILRCVPISNHLYFYWYRQILGQKVEFLVSFYNNEISEKSEIFDDQFSVERPDGSNFTLKIRSTKLEDSAMYFCASRSGLGTQYFGPGTRLLVL.

This chain connects TRBV11-3 to TRBJ2-2; 8 bases line up with TRBD1. CDR3 length equals 16 residues. V shed 5 bases and J 2 bases; nucleotides not matched to a gene: 7. Germline lookup yields CDR1 SGHNT and CDR2 YENEEA. This CDR3 reads CASSREGQGNTGELFF. CDR3 in DNA: TGTGCCAGCAGCCGCGAAGGACAGGGAAACACCGGGGAGCTGTTTTTT.

The rearrangement joins TRBV18 to TRBJ2-2; 8 positions match TRBD1. The CDR3 totals 16 residues. CDR1 KGHSH and CDR2 LQKENI come from the germline V gene. The V segment lost 1 base and the J segment 7 bases; nucleotides outside the gene matches: 8. This chain's CDR3 is CASSPLKTGVVGELFF. DNA for the CDR3: TGTGCCAGCTCACCACTGAAGACAGGGGTTGTCGGGGAGCTGTTTTTT.

The genes are TRBV19 and TRBJ2-7; TRBD1 might be the D (7 bases). The CDR3 loop spans 14 amino acids. Germline loops: CDR1 LNHDA, CDR2 SQIVND (reference sequence). V was shortened by 2 bases and J by 7 bases, with 15 bases between the two germline ends. This CDR3 is CASSIRGGGDEQYF. CDR3 in DNA: TGTGCCAGTAGTATACGAGGGGGCGGGGATGAGCAGTACTTC.

This chain joins TRBV28 and TRBJ2-3, with TRBD1 matching 12 bases. The CDR3 contains 15 residues. In germline, CDR1 is MDHEN, CDR2 SYDVKM. V was pared by 6 bases and J by 6 bases, with 7 bases of the junction left unmatched. Here the CDR3 DNA reads TGTGCCAGCAGGGGGACAGGGGGCGGTAAGGATACGCAGTATTTT. It codes for CASRGTGGGKDTQYF. The variable domain in full, completed from reference TRBV28 and TRBJ2-3, reads DVKVTQSSRYLVKRTGEKVFLECVQDMDHENMFWYRQDPGLGLRLIYFSYDVKMKEKGDIPEGYSVSREKKERFSLILESASTNQTSMYLCASRGTGGGKDTQYFGPGTRLTVL.

V is TRBV28 and J is TRBJ2-1; 8 positions agree with TRBD1. CDR3 length equals 16 residues. Germline loops: CDR1 MDHEN, CDR2 SYDVKM. The trim removed 4 bases at V and 4 bases at J, leaving 9 bases unmatched. The CDR3 loop is CASSSSGRGRYNEQFF. The CDR3 region has the DNA TGTGCCAGCAGTTCTTCCGGCAGGGGGCGGTACAATGAGCAGTTCTTC.

CDR3 DNA: TGTGCCATCAGGAGGGCTCTGGACACTGAAGCTTTCTTT. Translated: CAIRRALDTEAFF. The rearrangement joins TRBV10-3 to TRBJ1-1; D is uncertain. V was pared by 6 bases and J by 3 bases, with 11 bases between. The germline V gene encodes CDR1 ENHRY and CDR2 SYGVKD. This CDR3 comprises 13 residues.

The V call is TRBV12-2, the J call TRBJ1-5. TRBV12-2 corresponds to a pseudogene. The CDR3 extends over 17 amino acids. The CDR3, as DNA: TGTGCAAGTCGCTTTGCTCCCGTCGGGGGGTATTATCAGCCCCAGCATTTT. This gives the protein CASRFAPVGGYYQPQHF.

The rearrangement uses TRBV30 and TRBJ2-1, with D possibly matching TRBD2 (6 bases). The CDR3 spans 13 residues. Germline V lookup: CDR1 GTSNPN, CDR2 SVGIG (reference sequence). Trimming left V 0 bases short and J 7 bases short, with 10 bases between. CDR3 region: CAWSVLGGNEQFF. CDR3 nucleotide sequence: TGTGCCTGGAGTGTACTTGGGGGGAATGAGCAGTTCTTC.

This chain connects TRBV19 to TRBJ1-3, with D uncertain. V dropped 1 base and J dropped 2 bases, with 12 bases sitting between them. The CDR3 runs 16 residues. Germline V gene data show CDR1 as LNHDA and CDR2 as SQIVND (reference sequence). The CDR3 loop is CASSIGHPVAGNTIYF. CDR3 in DNA: TGTGCCAGTAGTATAGGCCACCCGGTCGCTGGAAACACCATATATTTT.

This clone was seen at least ten times. V and J are TRBV28 and TRBJ2-7, with 12 bases matching TRBD2. The ends lost 3 bases at V and 4 bases at J; junction bases unmatched: 4. The CDR3 has 15 amino acids. CDR1 is MDHEN and CDR2 is SYDVKM in the germline V gene. CDR3 coding DNA: TGTGCCAGCAGTTTTACCGGGACTAGCGGGTACGAGCAGTACTTC. Translation: CASSFTGTSGYEQYF.

V and J are TRBV7-9 and TRBJ1-1; TRBD1 agrees at 7 bases. The ends lost 6 bases at V and 8 bases at J; junction bases unmatched: 9. The CDR3 has 13 residues. Per germline, CDR1 SEHNR and CDR2 FQNEAQ (reference sequence). CDR3 bases: TGTGCCAGCAGATTTACCGGGGACAGCGAAGCTTTCTTT. This translates into CASRFTGDSEAFF.

V gene TRBV11-2 combines with J gene TRBJ2-7; 7 bases map to TRBD1. The germline CDR1 and CDR2 sequences are SGHAT and FQNNGV. CDR3 length: 16 amino acids. With V trimmed by 6 bases and J by 0 bases, 11 bases remained unmatched. DNA for the CDR3: TGTGCCAGCAGTCCAACCGGGACAGTGAGCTCCTACGAGCAGTACTTC. It encodes CASSPTGTVSSYEQYF.

The rearrangement uses TRBV18 and TRBJ2-3; 7 positions agree with TRBD1. This CDR3 has 15 residues. J lost 0 bases, V lost 1 base, and 1 base had no gene match. Looked up from germline, CDR1 is KGHSH and CDR2 is LQKENI. CDR3 sequence reads: CASSPQQGSTDTQYF. CDR3 DNA sequence: TGTGCCAGCTCACCACAACAGGGGAGCACAGATACGCAGTATTTT.

The V gene is TRBV6-4, the J gene TRBJ2-7; possibly TRBD2 for D (5 bases). Trimming took 3 bases from V and 6 from J, leaving 18 bases between them. The CDR3 length is 15 residues. From germline, CDR1 is MRHNA and CDR2 SNTAGT. In DNA, the CDR3 is TGTGCCAGCAGTGAGGATTCAAGCGGTACGGTCGAGCAGTACTTC. Protein product: CASSEDSSGTVEQYF.

The chain recombines TRBV7-9 with TRBJ2-7; TRBD1 is a possible D gene (5 bases). The CDR3 consists of 18 residues. Germline loops: CDR1 SEHNR, CDR2 FQNEAQ (reference sequence). The V gene lost 3 bases and the J gene lost 6 bases, with 27 bases spanning the gap. The CDR3 protein is CASSFMGRQHEQGGEQYF. The CDR3 DNA follows: TGTGCCAGCAGCTTCATGGGAAGACAGCATGAGCAGGGCGGCGAGCAGTACTTC.

This chain joins TRBV19 and TRBJ2-1; 12 positions match TRBD2. CDR3 size: 18 residues. Germline values: CDR1 LNHDA, CDR2 SQIVND (reference sequence). J lost 0 bases, V lost 6 bases, and 9 bases had no gene match. The CDR3 region is CASRPGLAGSSSYNEQFF. In nucleotides, the CDR3 is TGTGCCAGTAGACCGGGACTAGCGGGCTCGAGCTCCTACAATGAGCAGTTCTTC.

The chain joins TRBV5-5 to TRBJ2-5; D perhaps matches TRBD2 (5 bases). Germline CDR1 is SGHKS and CDR2 is YYEKEE (reference sequence). V lost 4 bases, J lost 4 bases, and 11 bases lay in between. The CDR3 sequence is 13 residues long. This CDR3 reads CASSPNRGETQYF. The CDR3 nucleotides are TGTGCCAGCAGCCCCAATCGGGGAGAGACCCAGTACTTC. The whole variable domain, filled in from reference TRBV5-5 and TRBJ2-5, reads DAGVTQSPTHLIKTRGQQVTLRCSPISGHKSVSWYQQVLGQGPQFIFQYYEKEERGRGNFPDRFSARQFPNYSSELNVNALLLGDSALYLCASSPNRGETQYFGPGTRLLVL.

V and J are TRBV21-1 and TRBJ2-4; the table's D call, TRBD1, has no DNA check behind it. TRBV21-1 is marked as a pseudogene. The CDR3 extends over 16 amino acids. The CDR3 region has the DNA TGTGCCAGCAGCAAAGATAATTCAGGGTGGGGAAACATTCAGTACTTC. This codes for CASSKDNSGWGNIQYF.

The chain has TRBV7-7 and TRBJ2-1; 8 bases match TRBD2. V shed 5 bases and J 4 bases; nucleotides not matched to a gene: 10. CDR3 size: 16 residues. The germline gives CDR1 SSHAT, CDR2 FNYEAQ (reference sequence). The CDR3 here is CASSQGAGDRYNEQFF. CDR3 coding DNA: TGTGCCAGCAGCCAGGGAGCGGGAGATCGATACAATGAGCAGTTCTTC.

The genes are TRBV2 and TRBJ1-5; D might be TRBD1 (5 bases). The CDR3 has 14 amino acids. Germline V gene data show CDR1 as SNHLY and CDR2 as FYNNEI. V lost 0 bases and J lost 7, with 10 bases in between. CDR3 loop: CASSEAGAGQPQHF. CDR3 DNA sequence: TGTGCCAGCAGTGAAGCAGGGGCTGGGCAGCCCCAGCATTTT.

The gene calls are TRBV29-1 and TRBJ2-1; 11 nucleotides match TRBD2. The germline V gene has CDR1 SQVTM and CDR2 ANQGSEA. CDR3 size: 13 residues. V shed 7 bases and J 2 bases; nucleotides not matched to a gene: 1. In nucleotides, the CDR3 is TGCAGCGAGACTAGCGGGGCCTACAATGAGCAGTTCTTC. Its protein is CSETSGAYNEQFF.

This clone turned up a few times. The chain carries TRBV11-2 and TRBJ2-4, with TRBD2 matching over 16 bases. Germline values: CDR1 SGHAT, CDR2 FQNNGV. This CDR3 spans 21 amino acids. Trimming cost V 6 bases and J 0 bases; bases outside gene matches: 14. The DNA of the CDR3 is TGTGCCAGCAGTTCCCCGGGACTAGCGGGAGGGTGGGGAATAGCCAAAAACATTCAGTACTTC. Protein: CASSSPGLAGGWGIAKNIQYF.

The chain links TRBV24-1 to TRBJ2-4, with 8 bases that match TRBD2. The V and J ends lost 1 base and 9 bases, in that order; junction bases with no gene match: 4. Germline V CDR1 and CDR2: KGHDR, SFDVKD. The CDR3 extends over 14 amino acids. The CDR3 reads CATSDFRGGSIQYF. The CDR3 region has the DNA TGTGCCACCAGTGATTTCCGGGGGGGAAGCATTCAGTACTTC.

The count of this clone is one. This sequence joins TRBV30 and TRBJ2-6, with D possibly matching TRBD2 (5 bases). The V end lost 0 bases, the J end lost 1 base, and 13 bases lay between the germline ends. The CDR3 has 17 residues. Germline values: CDR1 GTSNPN, CDR2 SVGIG (reference sequence). The CDR3: CAWSVGLILSGANVLTF. Here the CDR3 DNA reads TGTGCCTGGAGTGTTGGACTGATCCTTTCTGGGGCCAACGTCCTGACTTTC.

The rearrangement links TRBV2 to TRBJ2-7, with D maybe TRBD2 (5 bases). The CDR3 is 16 residues long. The germline V gene has CDR1 SNHLY and CDR2 FYNNEI. V gave up 7 bases and J gave up 2 bases, with 21 bases separating them. CDR3 sequence (DNA): TGTGCCAGCATCGAGGGTGTGAGAAAAGGAACCTACGAGCAGTACTTC. It specifies CASIEGVRKGTYEQYF.

The chain links TRBV28 to TRBJ2-1; a weak D match, TRBD2 (6 bases). The germline V gene has CDR1 MDHEN and CDR2 SYDVKM. Deletions cut 6 bases from V and 4 bases from J, with 19 bases between. The CDR3 sequence is 16 residues long. The CDR3 loop is CASSPGGSGGYNEQFF. The CDR3 nucleotides are TGTGCCAGCAGCCCTGGGGGGTCCGGCGGATACAATGAGCAGTTCTTC.

The chain employs TRBV6-5 and TRBJ2-1, with TRBD2 matching 12 bases. Germline V gene data show CDR1 as MNHEY and CDR2 as SVGAGI. The CDR3 loop spans 15 amino acids. V lost 6 bases, J lost 4 bases, and 4 bases stayed unmatched. CDR3 amino acids: CASRLAGGNYNEQFF. The CDR3 DNA sequence: TGTGCCAGCAGGCTAGCGGGAGGGAATTACAATGAGCAGTTCTTC.

The chain couples TRBV5-4 to TRBJ2-1; D gene ambiguous. With 0 bases removed from V and 4 bases from J, the gap between germline ends came to 5 bases. The CDR3 has 13 residues. Germline CDR1 and CDR2: SGHNT and YYREEE (reference sequence). The CDR3 nucleotides read TGTGCCAGCAGCTTGGGACAATACAATGAGCAGTTCTTC. Residues: CASSLGQYNEQFF.